These 6 T cell receptor beta chains were sequenced from one sample in a study of blood T cell repertoires in COVID-19 (TCRdb year 2020). To prepare the library, the immunoSEQ multiplex PCR assay was applied. TCRdb provides this immuneACCESS table in a form limited to in-frame rearrangements. Some clones are lacking; in checked studies, under half of them reflect an unresolved V gene, and why the rest are absent is not known. The sample table shows approximately 150,000 clones, and about 86% are seen once. Of the sample, 3% to 4% falls within the top ten clones. Sequencing used peripheral blood. Receptors were obtained from a woman in her 70s with acute or convalescent COVID-19.

The rearrangement links TRBV6-2 or TRBV6-3 to TRBJ1-1; D is possibly TRBD1 (5 bases). Germline V lookup: CDR1 MNHEY, CDR2 SVGEGT. This CDR3 contains 13 residues. The V and J ends lost 2 bases and 4 bases respectively, with 8 bases between them. This chain's CDR3 is CASSYDGGTEAFF. The CDR3 DNA follows: TGTGCCAGCAGTTACGACGGGGGCACTGAAGCTTTCTTT.

The rearrangement joins TRBV4-2 to TRBJ1-4; a possible D gene is TRBD1 (5 bases). Germline V gene sequence: CDR1 LGHNA, CDR2 YNFKEQ. V was cut by 0 bases and J by 1 base, with 9 bases left in between. This CDR3 contains 16 residues. This CDR3 is CASSQDRDGTNEKLFF. The DNA for the CDR3 is TGTGCCAGCAGCCAAGACAGGGATGGAACTAATGAAAAACTGTTTTTT.

The chain links TRBV30 to TRBJ1-2; D unclear. There are 11 residues in the CDR3. Germline V gene lookup returns CDR1 GTSNPN and CDR2 SVGIG (reference sequence). Trimming removed 0 bases from V and 4 bases from J, with 3 bases in between. The CDR3 loop is CAWSVSYGYTF. Written as DNA, the CDR3 is TGTGCCTGGAGTGTTAGCTATGGCTACACCTTC.

The chain employs TRBV4-2 and TRBJ1-6; 9 bases align to TRBD1. The germline gives CDR1 LGHNA, CDR2 YNFKEQ. V lost 0 bases to trimming and J lost 5 bases; unmatched junction nucleotides: 14. CDR3 length: 20 residues. The CDR3 sequence: CASSQDPIAGQGLNNSPLHF. The CDR3 nucleotides read TGTGCCAGCAGCCAAGATCCCATCGCTGGACAGGGGCTTAATAATTCACCCCTCCACTTT.

The chain recombines TRBV7-2 with TRBJ1-4; a weak D match, TRBD1 (5 bases). Deletions cut 4 bases from V and 7 bases from J, with 16 bases between. Per the germline V gene, CDR1 is SGHTA and CDR2 is FQGNSA. The length of the CDR3 is 15 residues. The CDR3 is CASSSAGGSVEKLFF. In nucleotides, the CDR3 is TGTGCCAGCAGCTCCGCGGGGGGTTCGGTTGAAAAACTGTTTTTT.

This clone was seen a single time. The V call is TRBV10-3, the J call TRBJ1-6; the D gene is possibly TRBD1 (6 bases). Germline CDR1 reads ENHRY; CDR2 reads SYGVKD. The germline V and J ends were trimmed by 0 bases and 7 bases, with 7 bases remaining between them. The CDR3 has 14 amino acids. The CDR3 coding sequence is TGTGCCATCAGTGAGTCGGACAGAAATTCACCCCTCCACTTT. As protein: CAISESDRNSPLHF.